This is a list of T cell receptor beta chains from one sample in a study of T-cell memory formation after mild COVID-19. From the 5' RACE reads, TCRdb called clonotypes with MiXCR, one entry per CDR3 protein. Found here are under 85,000 distinct CDR3 sequences, roughly 13% of them singletons; the top ten hold roughly 30%. The source material was PBMCs or a T cell subset sorted from them (not recorded which). The receptor set was obtained from an adult woman who had mild COVID-19 (a few samples of this study predate the infection). Cell type and time point are not known. CDR3s include the opening cysteine and the closing phenylalanine or tryptophan. Fields, in order: CDR3 length, V gene, clone size, J gene, CDR3 protein. Size tells how often a clone was seen (once, few, many) or the class of an expanded clone, and some rows leave it out.

15	TRBV7-9	few	TRBJ2-3	CASSLVYASTDTQYF
20	TRBV15	.	TRBJ2-7	CATSSGPPGLAGTHSYEQYF
13	TRBV20-1	.	TRBJ2-7	CSARDSGGWEQYF
15	TRBV12-3/TRBV12-4	.	TRBJ2-7	CASSSVGTGLHEQYF
16	TRBV2	.	TRBJ2-3	CASSEATGLAGDTQYF
15	TRBV13	few	TRBJ2-3	CASSSTEISTDTQYF
13	TRBV7-3	.	TRBJ1-2	CASSPDRNYGYTF
14	TRBV24-1	.	TRBJ2-1	CATGVLAPEETQFF
18	TRBV29-1	.	TRBJ2-7	CSVRGSGLAGGPYYEQYF
16	TRBV6-6	many	TRBJ2-3	CASSDNAGGPTDTQYF
14	TRBV14	.	TRBJ1-1	CASSHLGWNTEAFF
16	TRBV7-9	.	TRBJ2-3	CASSPVAGGITDTQYF
13	TRBV5-1	few	TRBJ2-7	CASSLSSEYEQYF
21	TRBV18	many	TRBJ2-1	CASSPPSSGRQRRSPYNEQFF
15	TRBV4-1	.	TRBJ1-4	CASSQVPGGDEKLFF
13	TRBV9	few	TRBJ1-1	CASSVEGGTEAFF
15	TRBV2	few	TRBJ2-5	CASGGLAGVQETQYF
15	TRBV7-9	.	TRBJ2-5	CASSYKQGEEETQYF
17	TRBV12-3/TRBV12-4	.	TRBJ2-1	CASSLTPMGSSYNEQFF
15	TRBV4-3	few	TRBJ1-1	CASSLQTKANTEAFF
15	TRBV5-1	few	TRBJ2-1	CASSPDRINAVEQFF
17	TRBV7-2	.	TRBJ2-1	CASSSYVGGVRYNEQFF
15	TRBV4-1	.	TRBJ2-7	CASSQGTGSSYEQYF
15	TRBV5-5	.	TRBJ1-5	CASSWGETGHEPQHF
14	TRBV5-6	.	TRBJ2-1	CASSIGTSGGEQFF
16	TRBV7-9	.	TRBJ2-1	CASSFDGTASYNEQFF
13	TRBV12-3/TRBV12-4	.	TRBJ1-1	CASSPPEEGEAFF
15	TRBV6-2/TRBV6-3	.	TRBJ1-1	CASSWDRASRTEAFF
17	TRBV19	few	TRBJ1-5	CASPRATGPYSNQPQHF
18	TRBV20-1	.	TRBJ2-3	CSARDHLAVAGGPDTQYF
13	TRBV9	.	TRBJ2-1	CASSDITYNEQFF
14	TRBV4-2	.	TRBJ2-1	CASSPYRDVNEQFF
16	TRBV4-1	many	TRBJ2-7	CASSQEAQGPYYEQYF
13	TRBV5-1	once	TRBJ1-5	CASSTAGEQPQHF
14	TRBV12-3/TRBV12-4	.	TRBJ1-5	CASRLGGGNQPQHF
13	TRBV5-1	many	TRBJ2-1	CASSGRGSDEQFF
14	TRBV4-1	few	TRBJ1-1	CASSQNDRVTEAFF
17	TRBV20-1	.	TRBJ1-2	CSATPGFTGQTNYGYTF
16	TRBV20-1	few	TRBJ2-1	CSARGTSGASYNEQFF
14	TRBV7-8	few	TRBJ2-5	CASSQRTDQETQYF
15	TRBV18	.	TRBJ2-3	CASSPGTSGSDTQYF
12	TRBV30	.	TRBJ2-7	CAWSVPGTGDYF
14	TRBV29-1	.	TRBJ2-3	CSVDLQGGADTQYF
17	TRBV5-1	.	TRBJ1-1	CASSLGEGARLDTEAFF
14	TRBV5-1	.	TRBJ1-5	CASSAGTGHQPQHF
15	TRBV5-1	few	TRBJ2-5	CASSPAGGQQETQYF
15	TRBV24-1	many	TRBJ2-7	CATSDEGSEVYEQYF
15	TRBV6-5	few	TRBJ2-7	CASSYSIDWGYEQYF
15	TRBV12-3/TRBV12-4	.	TRBJ1-2	CASTSQGEGTGGYTF
12	TRBV4-2	few	TRBJ2-7	CASSQSPYEQYF
16	TRBV12-3/TRBV12-4	few	TRBJ2-2	CASSLRDSVPTGELFF
16	TRBV5-1	few	TRBJ2-6	CASRPPGGSGANVLTF